This paragraph reports one T cell receptor beta chain. The sample belongs to a study of CD8 T cells in Susac syndrome. Looking at the study overall: Susac syndrome patients were untreated, on corticosteroids with some adding intravenous immunoglobulin, or on intravenous immunoglobulin only.

It was with random hexamers that roughly 0.5 to 1 ug RNA was reverse transcribed. An immunoSEQ multiplex PCR generated amplified TCR beta CDR3 products spanning 54 Vbeta and 13 Jbeta. Each CDR3 protein is one row after TCRdb ran MiXCR on the immunoSEQ multiplex PCR reads. This table holds 100,000 or so distinct CDR3 sequences, around 94% found once. The sample taken for sequencing was CD4+ T cells from PBMCs. This TCR was recovered from a human donor with Susac syndrome.

The CDR3 region has the DNA TGTGCCAGCAGCCAAGGGGGGGCGGAGCAGTTCTTC. Translated, it gives CASSQGGAEQFF. The chain is built from TRBV4-2 and TRBJ2-1, with D perhaps matching TRBD1 or TRBD2 (6 bases each). Trimming cost V 1 base and J 10 bases, with 8 bases left between them. Germline V lookup: CDR1 LGHNA, CDR2 YNFKEQ. This CDR3 is built from 12 residues.